The 30 T cell receptor beta chains listed next were all sequenced from one sample in a study of CD8+ T cells in alopecia areata. Isolated RNA was reverse transcribed into cDNA used as the sequencing template. Clones were sequenced by immunoSEQ multiplex PCR, and TCRdb holds only the in-frame ones, with some missing. The data contain about 23,000 clones, around 53% of them singletons. Sequencing used NKG2D-high CD8+ T cells sorted from blood. Receptor source: a human donor with alopecia areata.

The chain links TRBV9 to TRBJ2-7; either TRBD1 or TRBD2 may fit D (6 bases each). This CDR3 comprises 15 residues. CDR1 and CDR2 (germline): SGDLS, YYNGEE. Trimming took off 3 bases at V and 2 bases at J, with 15 bases between the two ends. As DNA, the CDR3 is TGTGCCAGCAGCGAGGGGGGAGCACTCACCTACGAGCAGTACTTC. Translating gives CASSEGGALTYEQYF.

The sample holds a few counts of this clone. V and J are TRBV7-8 and TRBJ2-7; D not resolved. Germline-derived CDR1 and CDR2 are SGHVS and FQNEAQ. The CDR3 runs to 15 residues. V dropped 1 base and J dropped 3 bases, with 13 bases sitting between them. The CDR3 spells CASSLGASSFYEQYF. The CDR3 coding sequence is TGTGCCAGCAGCTTAGGCGCTAGTTCTTTCTACGAGCAGTACTTC.

The rearrangement joins TRBV5-5 to TRBJ2-1, with D uncertain. Germline V gene data show CDR1 as SGHKS and CDR2 as YYEKEE (reference sequence). The CDR3 consists of 10 residues. Trimming cost V 7 bases and J 8 bases, with 7 bases left between them. The CDR3 DNA reads TGTGCCAGCCTTTCGGATGAGCAGTTCTTC. Its protein is CASLSDEQFF.

This chain uses TRBV7-3 with TRBJ2-3; D may be TRBD1 or TRBD2 (5 bases each). CDR3 size: 17 residues. Looked up from germline, CDR1 is SGHTA and CDR2 is FQGTGA. V lost 4 bases, J lost 1 base, and 18 bases lay in between. In nucleotides, the CDR3 is TGTGCCAGCAGCTCTCCACCGGGACCGACTGGCACAGATACGCAGTATTTT. It codes for CASSSPPGPTGTDTQYF.

The chain joins TRBV7-6 to TRBJ2-3; D uncertain. There are 15 residues in the CDR3. Trimming stripped 5 bases from V and 0 bases from J, with 12 bases between. Germline assignment: CDR1 SGHVS and CDR2 FNYEAQ. The CDR3 loop reads CASSPQSGSTDTQYF. In DNA, the CDR3 is TGTGCCAGCAGCCCACAGTCCGGTAGCACAGATACGCAGTATTTT.

V usage is TRBV5-1 and J usage is TRBJ1-2, with D maybe TRBD1 (6 bases). Looked up from germline, CDR1 is SGHRS and CDR2 is YFSETQ. The V end lost 3 bases, the J end lost 6 bases, and 18 bases lay between the germline ends. The CDR3 covers 15 residues. The CDR3 DNA sequence: TGCGCCAGCAGCTGGGGACCGACAGGAATCCATGGCTACACCTTC. It specifies CASSWGPTGIHGYTF.

This clone was detected only a few times. CDR3 nucleotides: TGTGCCAGCAGCTTAGCCGGGACAGGGGGCGGCTACGAGCAGTACTTC. Its translation is CASSLAGTGGGYEQYF. The chain has TRBV7-8 and TRBJ2-7; 12 nucleotides line up with TRBD1. The CDR3 loop spans 16 amino acids. Germline V gene sequence: CDR1 SGHVS, CDR2 FQNEAQ. V lost 0 bases and J lost 3; bases outside the gene matches: 3.

This rearrangement joins TRBV27 to TRBJ2-1, with TRBD2 as a possible D gene (6 bases). The CDR3 has 16 residues. Trimming removed 4 bases at V and 9 bases at J, with 22 bases between. CDR1 and CDR2 from the germline V gene are MNHEY and SMNVEV (reference sequence). The CDR3 DNA sequence: TGTGCCAGCAGTTGGAGGGGTAGGGAGACCCCCAGTGAGCAGTTCTTC. Translated, it gives CASSWRGRETPSEQFF.

This clone appeared a single time. This chain joins TRBV7-8 and TRBJ2-1; TRBD1 is a possible D gene (5 bases). The CDR3 is made up of 15 amino acids. Trimming removed 4 bases at V and 3 bases at J, with 13 bases between. CDR1 is SGHVS and CDR2 is FQNEAQ in the germline V gene. CDR3 protein: CASSSLTDIYNEQFF. CDR3 sequence (DNA): TGTGCCAGCAGCTCCCTTACGGACATCTACAATGAGCAGTTCTTC.

This clone is classed as medium-sized (0.01 to 0.1%). This sequence joins TRBV5-1 and TRBJ2-1, with 10 bases that match TRBD2. The CDR3 is made up of 17 amino acids. V lost 1 base, J lost 0 bases, and 4 bases stayed unmatched. CDR1 SGHRS and CDR2 YFSETQ come from the germline V gene. Written as DNA, the CDR3 is TGCGCCAGCAGCTTGTATAGCGGGAGGTCCTCCTACAATGAGCAGTTCTTC. Residues: CASSLYSGRSSYNEQFF.

This chain connects TRBV13 to TRBJ2-7, with a weak D call TRBD2 (5 bases). The ends were cut back, 5 bases at V and 2 bases at J, with 7 bases in the middle. Germline V gene data show CDR1 as PRHDT and CDR2 as FYEKMQ (reference sequence). The CDR3 contains 12 residues. Written as DNA, the CDR3 is TGTGCCAGCAGCCCGGGGACCTACGAGCAGTACTTC. It is translated as CASSPGTYEQYF.

This clone was seen a single time. The V gene is TRBV5-1, the J gene TRBJ2-3; D unclear. CDR3 length: 14 amino acids. From germline, CDR1 is SGHRS and CDR2 YFSETQ. V gave up 2 bases and J gave up 5 bases, with 12 bases separating them. CDR3 DNA: TGCGCCAGCAGCTTTAGCCAATTGGGAGATACGCAGTATTTT. As protein: CASSFSQLGDTQYF.

The chain couples TRBV20-1 to TRBJ2-1; D might be TRBD1 (5 bases). Germline V lookup: CDR1 DFQATT, CDR2 SNEGSKA (reference sequence). The CDR3 is 11 residues long. The V end lost 1 base, the J end lost 10 bases, and 8 bases lay between the germline ends. Here the CDR3 DNA reads TGCAGTGCTAGAGGGGGCGGAGAGCAGTTCTTC. Its translation is CSARGGGEQFF.

The chain employs TRBV29-1 and TRBJ2-7; D unclear. There are 12 residues in the CDR3. Trimming pared 0 bases from V and 3 bases from J, leaving 6 bases between. The germline V gene has CDR1 SQVTM and CDR2 ANQGSEA. The CDR3 nucleotides are TGCAGCGTTGAAGAGCGAGACTACGAGCAGTACTTC. Its translation is CSVEERDYEQYF.

The chain joins TRBV5-1 to TRBJ2-2; D not certain. The germline V gene has CDR1 SGHRS and CDR2 YFSETQ. The germline V and J ends were trimmed by 4 bases and 6 bases, with 22 bases remaining between them. This CDR3 contains 17 residues. CDR3 sequence (DNA): TGCGCCAGCAGCCCGTTTCCGGAGACCCCGTTCGCCGGGGAGCTGTTTTTT. This translates into CASSPFPETPFAGELFF. The whole variable domain, remainder taken from reference TRBV5-1 and TRBJ2-2, is KAGVTQTPRYLIKTRGQQVTLSCSPISGHRSVSWYQQTPGQGLQFLFEYFSETQRNKGNFPGRFSGRQFSNSRSEMNVSTLELGDSALYLCASSPFPETPFAGELFFGEGSRLTVL.

CDR3 region: CASSRTRAVEAFF. As DNA, the CDR3 is TGTGCCAGCAGTCGTACGAGGGCCGTTGAAGCTTTCTTT. The gene calls are TRBV27 and TRBJ1-1; D gene unclear. The germline V and J ends were trimmed by 5 bases and 7 bases, with 14 bases remaining between them. The CDR3 loop spans 13 amino acids. Germline loops: CDR1 MNHEY, CDR2 SMNVEV (reference sequence).

The rearrangement links TRBV4-1 to TRBJ2-4, with D perhaps assigned TRBD1 or TRBD2 (5 bases each). This CDR3 region has 15 residues. V lost 3 bases and J 8 bases, leaving 17 bases between the germline ends. CDR1 and CDR2 (germline): MGHRA, YSYEKL. CDR3 sequence: CASSHRIRDGDIQYF. The CDR3, as DNA: TGCGCCAGCAGCCATAGAATCCGGGACGGAGACATTCAGTACTTC.

The rearrangement uses TRBV27 and TRBJ2-2; 8 bases are shared with TRBD2. Germline CDR1 is MNHEY and CDR2 is SMNVEV (reference sequence). J lost 7 bases, V lost 6 bases, and 10 bases had no gene match. This CDR3 spans 15 amino acids. The CDR3 coding sequence is TGTGCCAGCAGGCTCGGAGCGGGAGCGAACGGGGAGCTGTTTTTT. It is translated as CASRLGAGANGELFF.

This clone was counted between two and nine times. The chain combines TRBV5-4 with TRBJ2-7; 7 nucleotides match TRBD2. The trim removed 5 bases at V and 5 bases at J, leaving 7 bases unmatched. CDR1 SGHNT and CDR2 YYREEE come from the germline V gene (reference sequence). This CDR3 comprises 13 residues. The DNA for the CDR3 is TGTGCCAGCAGACGAAGCCGGGAGGACGAGCAGTACTTC. Its protein product is CASRRSREDEQYF. Supplemented by reference TRBV5-4 and TRBJ2-7, the full variable domain reads ETGVTQSPTHLIKTRGQQVTLRCSSQSGHNTVSWYQQALGQGPQFIFQYYREEENGRGNFPPRFSGLQFPNYSSELNVNALELDDSALYLCASRRSREDEQYFGPGTRLTVT.

The chain has TRBV19 and TRBJ1-1, with D possibly TRBD1 on 5 matching bases. This CDR3 is built from 13 residues. From germline, CDR1 is LNHDA and CDR2 SQIVND (reference sequence). The V gene lost 3 bases and the J gene lost 4 bases, with 9 bases spanning the gap. CDR3 residues: CASSMGGFTEAFF. CDR3 nucleotide sequence: TGTGCCAGTAGTATGGGGGGATTCACTGAAGCTTTCTTT.

The sample holds one count of this clone. V gene TRBV13 combines with J gene TRBJ2-1; 9 bases are shared with TRBD2. This CDR3 region has 16 residues. CDR1 is PRHDT and CDR2 is FYEKMQ in the germline V gene (reference sequence). The trim removed 4 bases at V and 6 bases at J, leaving 10 bases unmatched. For the CDR3, the DNA is TGTGCCAGCAGCTCAACCGTCGGCGGGAGGGCCAATGAGCAGTTCTTC. Translating it yields CASSSTVGGRANEQFF.

The rearrangement links TRBV11-3 to TRBJ2-7, with 7 bases identical to TRBD1. The V gene's germline CDR1 is SGHNT and CDR2 YENEEA. This CDR3 is 15 amino acids long. V shed 5 bases, J shed 3 bases, and the junction held 10 bases outside the gene matches. The CDR3 bases are TGTGCCAGCAGCCTGGGACAGTCCTTGGGCTACGAGCAGTACTTC. Amino acids: CASSLGQSLGYEQYF.

The chain combines TRBV5-1 with TRBJ2-1, with 11 nucleotides matching TRBD2. CDR1 and CDR2 from the germline V gene are SGHRS and YFSETQ. V was clipped by 3 bases and J by 3 bases; unmatched bases: 2. The CDR3 runs 15 residues. The CDR3 sequence is CASSSGTSGYNEQFF. CDR3 in DNA: TGCGCCAGCAGCTCCGGGACTAGCGGCTACAATGAGCAGTTCTTC.

The rearrangement links TRBV19 to TRBJ1-4, with TRBD1 identical over 7 bases. Germline loops: CDR1 LNHDA, CDR2 SQIVND (reference sequence). Trimming cost V 5 bases and J 16 bases; bases outside gene matches: 13. There are 13 residues in the CDR3. This CDR3 reads CASSLTTTGDPFF. In nucleotides, the CDR3 is TGTGCCAGTAGTTTGACCACCACAGGGGATCCGTTTTTT.

The chain uses TRBV19 and TRBJ2-7, with D perhaps assigned TRBD1 or TRBD2 (5 bases each). Trimming stripped 3 bases from V and 3 bases from J, with 12 bases between. The CDR3 totals 14 residues. Germline CDR1 reads LNHDA; CDR2 reads SQIVND (reference sequence). CDR3 residues: CASSIGEGLYEQYF. The CDR3 DNA is TGTGCCAGTAGTATTGGAGAGGGGCTCTACGAGCAGTACTTC.

This chain connects TRBV25-1 to TRBJ1-5, with D possibly being TRBD1 (6 bases). Germline V gene lookup returns CDR1 MGHDK and CDR2 SYGVNS. V was shortened by 3 bases and J by 6 bases, with 12 bases between the two germline ends. The CDR3 is made up of 14 amino acids. The CDR3 sequence: CASSDRGLAQPQHF. DNA for the CDR3: TGTGCCAGCAGTGACAGGGGATTGGCTCAGCCCCAGCATTTT.

This clone came up a few times. This CDR3 reads CASSQADGREYEQYF. Here the CDR3 DNA reads TGTGCCAGCAGCCAAGCGGACGGGAGAGAATACGAGCAGTACTTC. This sequence joins TRBV14 and TRBJ2-7; D possibly corresponds to TRBD2 (6 bases). CDR3 length: 15 residues. Trimming took 1 base from V and 4 from J, leaving 14 bases between them. The germline V gene has CDR1 SGHDN and CDR2 FVKESK.

The chain joins TRBV7-9 to TRBJ1-5; perhaps TRBD1 as D (5 bases). The CDR3 runs to 15 residues. Germline-derived CDR1 and CDR2 are SEHNR and FQNEAQ (reference sequence). The V and J ends lost 0 bases and 0 bases respectively, with 6 bases between them. CDR3 in amino acids: CASSLAGDSNQPQHF. The CDR3 DNA reads as TGTGCCAGCAGCTTAGCGGGGGATAGCAATCAGCCCCAGCATTTT.

The V call is TRBV13, the J call TRBJ2-7, with 12 bases aligning to TRBD1. The CDR3 has 16 residues. With 3 bases clipped from V and 5 bases from J, the junction kept 8 bases outside the gene matches. Germline V CDR1 and CDR2: PRHDT, FYEKMQ (reference sequence). The CDR3: CASSFGTGGIGDEQYF. For the CDR3, the DNA is TGTGCCAGCAGCTTCGGGACAGGGGGCATTGGAGACGAGCAGTACTTC.

This clone was detected once. The chain couples TRBV28 to TRBJ1-1; TRBD1 might be the D (5 bases). The germline gives CDR1 MDHEN, CDR2 SYDVKM. V was clipped by 6 bases and J by 6 bases, with 17 bases between them. The CDR3 runs 14 residues. The CDR3 DNA is TGTGCCAGCAGGCATCCCGGGGCAGCGGCTGAAGCTTTCTTT. It is translated as CASRHPGAAAEAFF. The complete variable domain, with remaining parts taken from reference TRBV28 and TRBJ1-1, reads DVKVTQSSRYLVKRTGEKVFLECVQDMDHENMFWYRQDPGLGLRLIYFSYDVKMKEKGDIPEGYSVSREKKERFSLILESASTNQTSMYLCASRHPGAAAEAFFGQGTRLTVV.